Below are 2 T cell receptor beta chains sequenced from a single sample in a study of T cell responses to AZD1222 COVID-19 vaccine. Data came from immunoSEQ multiplex PCR; TCRdb stores just in-frame clones and leaves some out. The data show around 130,000 clones, with about 91% seen just once and less than 2% held by the top ten. Material: peripheral blood, obtained 28 days after the second AZD1222 dose. The source is an adult who received the AZD1222 COVID-19 vaccine.

The V call is TRBV18, the J call TRBJ1-2, with 11 bases fitting TRBD1. V shed 5 bases and J 8 bases; nucleotides not matched to a gene: 4. The CDR3 runs to 13 residues. The germline V gene encodes CDR1 KGHSH and CDR2 LQKENI. As DNA, the CDR3 is TGTGCCAGCTCAGGACAGGGGGCGCAAGGCTACACCTTC. This codes for CASSGQGAQGYTF. The entire variable domain, with the rest obtained from reference TRBV18 and TRBJ1-2, is as follows: NAGVMQNPRHLVRRRGQEARLRCSPMKGHSHVYWYRQLPEEGLKFMVYLQKENIIDESGMPKERFSAEFPKEGPSILRIQQVVRGDSAAYFCASSGQGAQGYTFGSGTRLTVV.

The chain couples TRBV12-3 or TRBV12-4 to TRBJ2-1; 9 bases are shared with TRBD2. CDR3 length equals 13 residues. V lost 5 bases and J lost 5; bases outside the gene matches: 1. This CDR3 is CASSRLADNEQFF. CDR3 nucleotides: TGTGCCAGCAGTCGACTAGCGGACAATGAGCAGTTCTTC.